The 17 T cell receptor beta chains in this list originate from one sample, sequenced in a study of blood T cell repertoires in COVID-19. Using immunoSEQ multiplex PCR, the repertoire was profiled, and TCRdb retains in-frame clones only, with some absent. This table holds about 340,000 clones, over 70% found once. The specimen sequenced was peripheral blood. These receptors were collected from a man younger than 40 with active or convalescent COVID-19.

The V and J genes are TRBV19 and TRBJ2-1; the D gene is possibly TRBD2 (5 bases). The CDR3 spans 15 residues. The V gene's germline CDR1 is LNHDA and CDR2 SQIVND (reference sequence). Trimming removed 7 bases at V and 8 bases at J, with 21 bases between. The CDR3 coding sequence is TGTGCCAGTACCCAGCAGATGAGCGGTAGGGATGAGCAGTTCTTC. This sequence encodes CASTQQMSGRDEQFF.

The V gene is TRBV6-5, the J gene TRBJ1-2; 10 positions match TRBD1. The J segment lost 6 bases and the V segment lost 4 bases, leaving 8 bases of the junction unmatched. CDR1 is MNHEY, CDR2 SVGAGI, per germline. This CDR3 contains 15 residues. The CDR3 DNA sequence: TGTGCCAGCAGTTCTCCGGGACAGGGGAAGGATGGCTACACCTTC. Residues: CASSSPGQGKDGYTF.

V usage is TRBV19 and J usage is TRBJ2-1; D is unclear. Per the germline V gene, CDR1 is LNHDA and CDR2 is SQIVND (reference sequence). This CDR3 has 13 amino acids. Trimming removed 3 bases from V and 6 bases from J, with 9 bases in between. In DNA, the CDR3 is TGTGCCAGTAGTATCTTCCAGCGCAATGAGCAGTTCTTC. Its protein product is CASSIFQRNEQFF.

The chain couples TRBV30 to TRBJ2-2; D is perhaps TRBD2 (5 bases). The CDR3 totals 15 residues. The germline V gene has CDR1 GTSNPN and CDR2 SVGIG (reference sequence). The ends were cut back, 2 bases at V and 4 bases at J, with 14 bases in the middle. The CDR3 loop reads CAWSRVRGGTGELFF. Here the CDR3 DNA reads TGTGCCTGGAGTCGGGTGAGAGGAGGCACCGGGGAGCTGTTTTTT.

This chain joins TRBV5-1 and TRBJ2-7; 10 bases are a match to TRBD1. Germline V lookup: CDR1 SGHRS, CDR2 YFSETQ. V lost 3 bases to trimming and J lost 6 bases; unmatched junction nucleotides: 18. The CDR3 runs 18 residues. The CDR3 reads CASSWTGGVRGGVSEQYF. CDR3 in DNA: TGCGCCAGCAGCTGGACAGGGGGAGTAAGAGGTGGTGTTTCCGAGCAGTACTTC.

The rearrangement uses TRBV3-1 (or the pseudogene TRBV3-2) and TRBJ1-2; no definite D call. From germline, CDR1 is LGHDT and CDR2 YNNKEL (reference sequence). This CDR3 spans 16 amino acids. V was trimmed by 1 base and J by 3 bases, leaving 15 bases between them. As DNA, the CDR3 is TGTGCCAGCAGCCAAGGAGTATGGAGCCGGGACTATGGCTACACCTTC. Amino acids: CASSQGVWSRDYGYTF.

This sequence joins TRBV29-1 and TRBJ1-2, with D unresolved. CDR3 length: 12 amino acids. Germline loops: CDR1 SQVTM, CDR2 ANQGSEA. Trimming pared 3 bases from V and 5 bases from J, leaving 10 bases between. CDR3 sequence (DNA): TGCAGCGTTGACTCCATGACATATGGCTACACCTTC. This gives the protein CSVDSMTYGYTF. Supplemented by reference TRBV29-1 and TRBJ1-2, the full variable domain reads SAVISQKPSRDICQRGTSLTIQCQVDSQVTMMFWYRQQPGQSLTLIATANQGSEATYESGFVIDKFPISRPNLTFSTLTVSNMSPEDSSIYLCSVDSMTYGYTFGSGTRLTVV.

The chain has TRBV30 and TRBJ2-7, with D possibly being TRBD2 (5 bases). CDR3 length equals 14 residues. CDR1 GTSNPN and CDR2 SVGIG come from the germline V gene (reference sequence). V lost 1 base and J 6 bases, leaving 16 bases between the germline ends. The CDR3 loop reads CAWSGADLRGEQYF. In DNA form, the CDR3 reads TGTGCCTGGAGTGGGGCGGACCTCCGGGGCGAGCAGTACTTC.

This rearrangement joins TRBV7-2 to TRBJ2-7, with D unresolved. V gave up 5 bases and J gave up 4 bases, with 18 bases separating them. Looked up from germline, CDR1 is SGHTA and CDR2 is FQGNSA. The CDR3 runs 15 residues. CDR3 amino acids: CASSTTAFARYEQYF. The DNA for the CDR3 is TGTGCCAGCAGCACTACGGCGTTCGCTAGGTACGAGCAGTACTTC. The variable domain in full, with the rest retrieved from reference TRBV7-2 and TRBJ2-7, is GAGVSQSPSNKVTEKGKDVELRCDPISGHTALYWYRQSLGQGLEFLIYFQGNSAPDKSGLPSDRFSAERTGGSVSTLTIQRTQQEDSAVYLCASSTTAFARYEQYFGPGTRLTVT.

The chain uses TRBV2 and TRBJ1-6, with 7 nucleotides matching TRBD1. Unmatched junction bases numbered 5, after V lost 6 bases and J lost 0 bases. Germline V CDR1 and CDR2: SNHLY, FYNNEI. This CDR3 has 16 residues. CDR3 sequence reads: CASSLRDSSYNSPLHF. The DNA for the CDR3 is TGTGCCAGCAGCCTTCGGGACAGCTCCTATAATTCACCCCTCCACTTT. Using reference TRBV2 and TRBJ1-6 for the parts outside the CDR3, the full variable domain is EPEVTQTPSHQVTQMGQEVILRCVPISNHLYFYWYRQILGQKVEFLVSFYNNEISEKSEIFDDQFSVERPDGSNFTLKIRSTKLEDSAMYFCASSLRDSSYNSPLHFGNGTRLTVT.

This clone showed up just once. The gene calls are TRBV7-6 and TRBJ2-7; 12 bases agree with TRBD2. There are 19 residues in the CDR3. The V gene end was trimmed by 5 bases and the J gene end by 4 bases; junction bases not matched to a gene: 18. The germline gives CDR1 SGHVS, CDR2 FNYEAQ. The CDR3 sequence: CASSPSPRTSGATSYEQYF. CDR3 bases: TGTGCCAGCAGCCCCTCCCCCCGGACTAGCGGGGCGACTTCTTACGAGCAGTACTTC.

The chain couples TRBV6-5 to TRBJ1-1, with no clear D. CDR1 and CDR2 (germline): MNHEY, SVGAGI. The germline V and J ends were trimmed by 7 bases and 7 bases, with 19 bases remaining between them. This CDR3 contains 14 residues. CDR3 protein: CASIPQAYSHEAFF. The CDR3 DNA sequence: TGTGCCAGCATCCCTCAGGCCTACAGTCATGAAGCTTTCTTT.

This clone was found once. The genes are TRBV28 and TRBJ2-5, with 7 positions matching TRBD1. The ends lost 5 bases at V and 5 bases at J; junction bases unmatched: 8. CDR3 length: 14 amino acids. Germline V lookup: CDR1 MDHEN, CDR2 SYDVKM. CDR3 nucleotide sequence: TGTGCCAGCAGTACATACGGGACAGCCGAGACCCAGTACTTC. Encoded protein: CASSTYGTAETQYF.

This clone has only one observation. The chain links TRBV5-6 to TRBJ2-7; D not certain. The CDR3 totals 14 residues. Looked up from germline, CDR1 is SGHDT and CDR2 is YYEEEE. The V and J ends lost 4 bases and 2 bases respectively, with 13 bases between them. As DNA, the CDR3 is TGTGCCAGCAGCAGGCGACGGGTGACCTACGAGCAGTACTTC. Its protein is CASSRRRVTYEQYF. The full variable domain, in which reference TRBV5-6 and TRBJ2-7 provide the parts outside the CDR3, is DAGVTQSPTHLIKTRGQQVTLRCSPKSGHDTVSWYQQALGQGPQFIFQYYEEEERQRGNFPDRFSGHQFPNYSSELNVNALLLGDSALYLCASSRRRVTYEQYFGPGTRLTVT.

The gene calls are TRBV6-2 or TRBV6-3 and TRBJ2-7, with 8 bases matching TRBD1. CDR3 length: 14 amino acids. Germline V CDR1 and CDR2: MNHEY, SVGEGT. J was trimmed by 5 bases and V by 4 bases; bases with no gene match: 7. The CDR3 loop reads CASSSGQVRDEQYF. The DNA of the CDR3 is TGTGCCAGCAGTTCGGGACAGGTTAGGGACGAGCAGTACTTC.

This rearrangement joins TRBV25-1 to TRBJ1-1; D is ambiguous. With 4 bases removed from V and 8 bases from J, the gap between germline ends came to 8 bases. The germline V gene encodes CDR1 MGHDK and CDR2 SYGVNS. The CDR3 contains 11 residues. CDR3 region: CASSGSREAFF. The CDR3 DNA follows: TGTGCCAGCAGTGGGAGCCGCGAAGCTTTCTTT.

Written as DNA, the CDR3 is TGTGCCAGCAGTTACGACCCGACAGGGGGGCACTACGAGCAGTACTTC. It translates to CASSYDPTGGHYEQYF. The V call is TRBV6-6, the J call TRBJ2-7, with TRBD1 matching 9 bases. CDR1 MNHNY and CDR2 SVGAGI come from the germline V gene (reference sequence). The CDR3 has 16 amino acids. Germline trimming cut 2 bases from V and 3 bases from J; bases unmatched to any gene: 8.